The rows below give T cell receptor beta chains drawn from one sample of a study of shared clonotypes between healthy human individuals. Generated by immunoSEQ multiplex PCR, the TCRdb table keeps only in-frame clones and is missing some. The data contain a few million clones, approximately 95% of them singletons. Material: naive CD4+ T cells sorted from blood. The receptors come from a man aged 18 to 35 in good health. Both conserved end residues are part of each CDR3. Fields, in order: J gene, V gene, clone size, D gene, CDR3 protein, CDR3 DNA. D genes are given only for firm matches. Size is stated for part of the rows, as once, few or many counts, or as a class when the clone is expanded.

TRBJ2-7	TRBV14	-	TRBD2	CASSQAASGNYEQYF	TGTGCCAGCAGCCAAGCGGCTAGCGGAAATTACGAGCAGTACTTC
TRBJ2-3	TRBV11-2	-	-	CASSFPGKVADTQYF	TGTGCCAGCAGCTTTCCCGGGAAGGTCGCCGATACGCAGTATTTT
TRBJ1-2	TRBV30	-	-	CAWSATVMGYTF	TGTGCCTGGAGTGCGACTGTGATGGGCTACACCTTC
TRBJ2-7	TRBV6-5	-	TRBD1	CASSGGQASSYEQYF	TGTGCCAGCAGTGGGGGACAGGCGAGCTCCTACGAGCAGTACTTC
TRBJ1-2	TRBV4-1	-	-	CASSQGRYPNYGYTF	TGCGCCAGCAGCCAAGGGAGATACCCTAACTATGGCTACACCTTC
TRBJ1-5	TRBV6-1	-	-	CASSPQDSNQPQHF	TGTGCCAGCAGCCCGCAAGATAGCAATCAGCCCCAGCATTTT
TRBJ2-7	TRBV10-3	-	TRBD2	CAISGSGTSGYEQYF	TGTGCCATCAGTGGGTCCGGGACTAGCGGGTACGAGCAGTACTTC
TRBJ2-3	TRBV5-6	-	-	CASSLGSSTDTQYF	TGTGCCAGCAGCTTGGGCAGTTCCACAGATACGCAGTATTTT
TRBJ2-5	TRBV5-4	-	-	CASSLGGNQETQYF	TGTGCCAGCAGCTTGGGGGGTAACCAAGAGACCCAGTACTTC
TRBJ2-7	TRBV29-1	once	-	CSVSQSYEQYF	TGCAGCGTAAGTCAGTCCTACGAGCAGTACTTC
TRBJ2-5	TRBV27	-	TRBD1	CASSPGTGGSGTQYF	TGTGCCAGCAGTCCGGGGACAGGGGGATCTGGGACCCAGTACTTC
TRBJ1-6	TRBV19	-	-	CASNLGRVNSPLHF	TGTGCCAGTAACCTCGGCAGGGTCAACTCACCCCTCCACTTT